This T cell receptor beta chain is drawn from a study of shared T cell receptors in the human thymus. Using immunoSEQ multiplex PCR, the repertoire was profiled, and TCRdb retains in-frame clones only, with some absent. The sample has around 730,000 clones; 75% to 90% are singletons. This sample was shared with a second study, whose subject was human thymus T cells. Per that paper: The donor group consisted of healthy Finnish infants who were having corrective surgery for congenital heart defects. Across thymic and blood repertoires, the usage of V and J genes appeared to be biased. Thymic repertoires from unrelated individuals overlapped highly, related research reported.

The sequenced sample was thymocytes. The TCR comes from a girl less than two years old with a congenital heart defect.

The CDR3 loop is CASSRDRSYEQYF. The CDR3 nucleotides read TGTGCCAGCAGCCGGGACAGATCCTACGAGCAGTACTTC. This rearrangement joins TRBV7-8 to TRBJ2-7; 7 nucleotides align to TRBD1. Trimming at V came to 5 bases and at J to 1 base, leaving 2 bases not matched to a gene. Germline CDR1 and CDR2: SGHVS and FQNEAQ. The CDR3 has 13 residues.